A single T cell receptor beta chain is shown here with its context. The data were taken from a study of immune evolution from preneoplasia to lung adenocarcinoma. CDR1 GTSNPN and CDR2 SVGIG come from the germline V gene (reference sequence). This CDR3 region has 13 residues. The V end was cut by 1 base, the J end by 5 bases, with 11 bases between. Histologic diagnosis was independently verified by two lung pathologists. Assay used: immunoSEQ multiplex PCR; TCRdb lists only in-frame clones, some missing. The sample yields about 5,900 clones, more than 75% seen once. The chain has TRBV30 and TRBJ2-5, with D hard to call. Sequencing was performed on FFPE lung adenocarcinoma in situ tissue. The clonotype was recovered from a donor aged 70 or older with lung adenocarcinoma. Written as DNA, the CDR3 is TGTGCCTGGAGTGGCGTCCACGGGGAGACCCAGTACTTC. Translated: CAWSGVHGETQYF.